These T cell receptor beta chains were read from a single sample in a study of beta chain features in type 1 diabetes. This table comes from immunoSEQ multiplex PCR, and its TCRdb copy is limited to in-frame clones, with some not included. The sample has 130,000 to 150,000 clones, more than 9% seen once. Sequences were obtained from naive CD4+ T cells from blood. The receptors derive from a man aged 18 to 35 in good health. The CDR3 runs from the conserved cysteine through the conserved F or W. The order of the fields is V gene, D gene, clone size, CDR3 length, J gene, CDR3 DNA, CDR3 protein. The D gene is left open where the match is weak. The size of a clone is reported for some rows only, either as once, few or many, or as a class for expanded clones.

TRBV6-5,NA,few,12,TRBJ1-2,TGTGCCAGCAGTACGACCATCAGGGAAAACACCTTC,CASSTTIRENTF
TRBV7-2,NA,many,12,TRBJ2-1,TGTGCCAGCAGCTCTTACATGGCTGAGCAGTTCTTC,CASSSYMAEQFF
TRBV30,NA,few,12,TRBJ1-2,TGTGCCTGGACAGGAATAATCTATGGCTACACCTTC,CAWTGIIYGYTF
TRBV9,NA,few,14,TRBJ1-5,TGTGCCAGCAGCCCGACTAGTAGCAATCAGCCCCAGCATTTT,CASSPTSSNQPQHF
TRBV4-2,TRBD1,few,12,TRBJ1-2,TGTGCCAGCAGCCAAGGACAGGGTGGCTACACCTTC,CASSQGQGGYTF
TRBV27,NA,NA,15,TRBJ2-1,TGTGCCAGCAGCCAAGTATTCGGGACACCTAATGAGCAGTTCTTC,CASSQVFGTPNEQFF
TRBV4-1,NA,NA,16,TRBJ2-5,TGCGCCAGCAGCCAAGATGGGCGGGTAGGGGGAGAGACCCAGTACTTC,CASSQDGRVGGETQYF
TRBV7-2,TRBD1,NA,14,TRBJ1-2,TGTGCCAGCAGTTCGGACAGGGGGAGGTATGGCTACACCTTC,CASSSDRGRYGYTF
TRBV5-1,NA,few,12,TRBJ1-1,TGCGCCAGCAGCGCAGACTTGTTGGAGGCTTTCTTT,CASSADLLEAFF
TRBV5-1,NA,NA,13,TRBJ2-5,TGCGCCAGCAGCGCAGGGATTCAAGAGACCCAGTACTTC,CASSAGIQETQYF
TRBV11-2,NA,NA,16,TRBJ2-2,TGTGCCAGCAGCTTAGTGGGCACAGCCAACACCGGGGAGCTGTTTTTT,CASSLVGTANTGELFF
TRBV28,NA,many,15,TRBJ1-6,TGTGCCAGCAGCTTTAGGACAGTCCCTAGCTCACCCCTCCACTTT,CASSFRTVPSSPLHF
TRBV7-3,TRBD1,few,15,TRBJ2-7,TGTGCCAGCAGCTCAGACAGGGGAGCGTTGTTTGAGCAGTACTTC,CASSSDRGALFEQYF
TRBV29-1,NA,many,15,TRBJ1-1,TGCAGCGTTGAAGATCTTCAGGGCCCGAACACTGAAGCTTTCTTT,CSVEDLQGPNTEAFF
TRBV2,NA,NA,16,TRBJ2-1,TGTGCCAGCAGTGAAGTCAGACAGCCCTCCTACAATGAGCAGTTCTTC,CASSEVRQPSYNEQFF
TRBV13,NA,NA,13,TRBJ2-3,TGTGCCAGCAGCTCCACGAGACAGGATACGCAGTATTTT,CASSSTRQDTQYF
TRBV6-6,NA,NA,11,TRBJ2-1,TGTGCCAGCAGCCCAATGAATGAGCAGTTCTTC,CASSPMNEQFF
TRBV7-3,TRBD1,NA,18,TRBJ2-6,TGTGCCAGCAGCCCCCGGACAGGGATTGGGTCTGGGGCCAACGTCCTGACTTTC,CASSPRTGIGSGANVLTF
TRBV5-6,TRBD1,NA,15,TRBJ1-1,TGTGCCAGCAGCTGGGACAGGGGCGGAAACACTGAAGCTTTCTTT,CASSWDRGGNTEAFF
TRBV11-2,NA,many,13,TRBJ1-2,TGTGCCAGCAGCCCAGTTGCTAACTATGGCTACACCTTC,CASSPVANYGYTF
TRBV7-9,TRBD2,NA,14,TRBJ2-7,TGTGCCAGCAGCATTAGCGGGGGGTTCGTCGAGCAGTACTTC,CASSISGGFVEQYF
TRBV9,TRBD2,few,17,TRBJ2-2,TGTGCCAGCAGCGTAGGCGCTAGCGGGGGGCGTTCCGGGGAGCTGTTTTTT,CASSVGASGGRSGELFF
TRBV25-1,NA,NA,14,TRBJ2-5,TGTGCCAGCAGTGAAGATGTGACGGGAGAGACCCAGTACTTC,CASSEDVTGETQYF
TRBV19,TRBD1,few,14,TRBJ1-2,TGTGCCAGTAGTATAAAGGGGGCAGACTATGGCTACACCTTC,CASSIKGADYGYTF
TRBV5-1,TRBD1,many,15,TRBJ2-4,TGCGCCAGCAGCTTGAGCACGGGACAGGGGAACATTCAGTACTTC,CASSLSTGQGNIQYF
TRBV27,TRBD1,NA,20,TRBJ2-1,TGTGCCAGCAGTTTATGGGCCGGGACAGGGGCGCTAAGCTCCTACAATGAGCAGTTCTTC,CASSLWAGTGALSSYNEQFF
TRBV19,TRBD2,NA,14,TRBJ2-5,TGTGCCAGTAGTGAGACTAGCGGGGGTGAGACCCAGTACTTC,CASSETSGGETQYF
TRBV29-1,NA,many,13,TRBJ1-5,TGCAGCGCAATGTATGGTAATGGCCAGCCCCAGCATTTT,CSAMYGNGQPQHF
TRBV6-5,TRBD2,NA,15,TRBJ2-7,TGTGCCAGCAGTAACAGACTAGCGGGAACCTACGAGCAGTACTTC,CASSNRLAGTYEQYF
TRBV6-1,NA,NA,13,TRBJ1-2,TGTGCCGGCCGACGGGACACCAACTATGGCTACACCTTC,CAGRRDTNYGYTF
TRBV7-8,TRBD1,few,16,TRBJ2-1,TGTGCCAGCAGCCCCCGAGGGACAGGGGCATACAATGAGCAGTTCTTC,CASSPRGTGAYNEQFF
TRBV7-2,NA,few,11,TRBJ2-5,TGTGCCAGCAGCTTATATGAGACCCAGTACTTC,CASSLYETQYF
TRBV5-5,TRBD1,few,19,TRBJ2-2,TGTGCCAGCGTGTTTGGTCAGGGGGACGCGATTCCGAACACCGGGGAGCTGTTTTTT,CASVFGQGDAIPNTGELFF
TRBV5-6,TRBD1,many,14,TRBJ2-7,TGTGCCAGCAGCTCGGGACAGGCCACCTACGAGCAGTACTTC,CASSSGQATYEQYF
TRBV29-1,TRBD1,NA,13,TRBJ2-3,TGCAGCGAGATCGGGACAGGGACAGATACGCAGTATTTT,CSEIGTGTDTQYF
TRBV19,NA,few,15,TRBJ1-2,TGTGCCAGTAGCGAGACAGGACCTTCTAACTATGGCTACACCTTC,CASSETGPSNYGYTF
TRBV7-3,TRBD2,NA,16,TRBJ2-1,TGTGCCAGCAGCTTAATCGGGCGGGGGGACGACAATGAGCAGTTCTTC,CASSLIGRGDDNEQFF
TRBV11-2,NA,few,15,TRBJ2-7,TGTGCCAGCAGCTTAGGGTTGAGACAGACGAACGAGCAGTACTTC,CASSLGLRQTNEQYF
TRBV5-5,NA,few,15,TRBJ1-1,TGTGCCAGCAGCTTGATCTCAACAACCGGGACTGAAGCTTTCTTT,CASSLISTTGTEAFF
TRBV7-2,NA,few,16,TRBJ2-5,TGTGCCAGCAGCTTAGTGGTCGGGGTAAACCAAGAGACCCAGTACTTC,CASSLVVGVNQETQYF
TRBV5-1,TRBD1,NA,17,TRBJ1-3,TGCGCCAGCAGCTTTGTGACAGGGGCCCCATACGGAAACACCATATATTTT,CASSFVTGAPYGNTIYF
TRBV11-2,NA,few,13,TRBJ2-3,TGTGCCAGCAGCGTGACAGGCACAGATACGCAGTATTTT,CASSVTGTDTQYF
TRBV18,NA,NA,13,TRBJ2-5,TGTGCCAGCTCACCTGGTAGCCTGGAGACCCAGTACTTC,CASSPGSLETQYF
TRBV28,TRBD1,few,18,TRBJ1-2,TGTGCCGTAAGGGACAGGAGCTCGGGAAGGTACCTTGACTATGGCTACACCTTC,CAVRDRSSGRYLDYGYTF
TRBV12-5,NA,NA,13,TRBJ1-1,TGTGCTAGTGGTTTGCAGGGCGGCACTGAAGCTTTCTTT,CASGLQGGTEAFF
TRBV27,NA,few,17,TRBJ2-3,TGTGCCAGCAGTTTATCGAGGGTGATTGAGGTCCCAGATACGCAGTATTTT,CASSLSRVIEVPDTQYF
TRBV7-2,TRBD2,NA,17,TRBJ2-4,TGTGCCAGCAGCTTCCAGGGACTAGCGGATTACAAAAACATTCAGTACTTC,CASSFQGLADYKNIQYF
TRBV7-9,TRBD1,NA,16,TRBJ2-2,TGTGCCAGCAGCTTAGGACAGGGGCTCGACACCGGGGAGCTGTTTTTT,CASSLGQGLDTGELFF
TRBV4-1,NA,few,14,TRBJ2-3,TGCGCCAGCAGCCGGGGGGTTCTCACAGATACGCAGTATTTT,CASSRGVLTDTQYF
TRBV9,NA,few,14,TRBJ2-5,TGTGCCAGCAGCGTAGGCAGGGCCCAAGAGACCCAGTACTTC,CASSVGRAQETQYF
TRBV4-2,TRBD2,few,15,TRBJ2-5,TGTGCCAGCAGCCAGTCTAGCGGGGGCCCCATGACCCAGTACTTC,CASSQSSGGPMTQYF
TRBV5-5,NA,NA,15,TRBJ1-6,TGTGCCAGCAGCCGGGGAGGGGAACGTAGTTCACCCCTCCACTTT,CASSRGGERSSPLHF
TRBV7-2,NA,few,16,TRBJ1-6,TGTGCCAGCAGCTTAAGACAAATCTCCTATAATTCACCCCTCCACTTT,CASSLRQISYNSPLHF
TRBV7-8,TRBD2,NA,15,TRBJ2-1,TGTGCCAGCAGCTCGAGCGGGGGGGCTTGGAATGAGCAGTTCTTC,CASSSSGGAWNEQFF